These T cell receptor beta chains were read from a single sample in a study of blood T cell repertoires in COVID-19. Clones were read by immunoSEQ multiplex PCR, and TCRdb kept only the in-frame ones, dropping some. The repertoire holds about 180,000 clones, with 80% to 90% as singletons. Specimen: peripheral blood. These receptors were taken from a man in his sixties with acute or convalescent COVID-19. The CDR3 runs from the conserved cysteine through the conserved F or W. The D gene is left open where the match is weak. Some rows have no size entry. The others give once, few or many, or a class for an expanded clone.

. 16 . TRBJ2-6 TRBV5-1 TGCGCCAGCAGCCCCTGGCCTAGCTCTGGGGCCAACGTCCTGACTTTC CASSPWPSSGANVLTF
TRBD1 14 . TRBJ1-2 TRBV7-3 TGTGCCAGCAGCTCCGGCAGGGGGAACTATGGCTACACCTTC CASSSGRGNYGYTF
. 10 . TRBJ2-7 TRBV19 TGTGCCAGTCCAATCTACGAGCAGTACTTC CASPIYEQYF
. 14 . TRBJ2-7 TRBV2 TGTGCCAGCATTTCGGAGGAGGGCCGATTCGAGCAGTACTTC CASISEEGRFEQYF
. 13 . TRBJ1-2 TRBV7-9 TGTGCCAGCAGCTTAGTGGACTACTATGGCTACACCTTC CASSLVDYYGYTF
. 16 . TRBJ1-2 TRBV7-9 TGTGCCAGCAGCCCAGAGCGGACAGCTAAAGGGTATGGCTACACCTTC CASSPERTAKGYGYTF
TRBD1 13 few TRBJ2-1 TRBV18 TGTGCCAGCTCACCGGACAGGGCGGATGAGCAGTTCTTC CASSPDRADEQFF
. 14 . TRBJ1-2 TRBV28 TGTGCCAGCATCCAGCCGGGGGGTGGCTATGGCTACACCTTC CASIQPGGGYGYTF
. 13 . TRBJ1-5 TRBV21-1 TGTGCCAGCAGTGACAGGGGGCCTCAGCCCCAGCATTTT CASSDRGPQPQHF
. 15 . TRBJ2-7 TRBV6-6 TGTGCCAGCAGCGAGGACAGCGTCTACTCCTACGAGCAGTACTTC CASSEDSVYSYEQYF
TRBD1 13 . TRBJ2-7 TRBV24-1 TGTGCCGGGCACCGGGACAGGGATAACGAGCAGTACTTC CAGHRDRDNEQYF
. 14 . TRBJ1-6 TRBV5-4 TGTGCCAGCAGCTTTCAGGGAGGTAATTCACCCCTCCACTTT CASSFQGGNSPLHF
TRBD1 15 . TRBJ2-7 TRBV5-1 TGCGCCAGCAGCTTGGGCGGGACAGGGTTTTACGAGCAGTACTTC CASSLGGTGFYEQYF
TRBD1 15 . TRBJ1-1 TRBV3-1/TRBV3-2 TGTGCCAGCAGCTATACGACAGGGAAGAACACTGAAGCTTTCTTT CASSYTTGKNTEAFF
. 13 . TRBJ2-4 TRBV2 TGTGCCAGCAGTGACTCGGGGGGCAACATTCAGTACTTC CASSDSGGNIQYF